These T cell receptor beta chains were read from a single sample in a study of Graves' ophthalmopathy and Graves' hyperthyroidism. TCRdb ran MiXCR on the multiplex PCR reads and lists one entry per CDR3 protein. The sample records a few hundred thousand distinct CDR3 sequences, roughly a sixth being singletons. Sequenced: peripheral blood. All receptors come from an adult woman with stable Graves' hyperthyroidism. Both conserved end residues are part of each CDR3.

v_call: TRBV6-2/TRBV6-3; j_call: TRBJ2-7; cdr3_aa: CASTTWGTGSYEQYF
v_call: TRBV12-3/TRBV12-4; j_call: TRBJ2-5; cdr3_aa: CASSPEGGRETQYF
v_call: TRBV5-5; j_call: TRBJ1-1; cdr3_aa: CASSLFTLVSTEAFF
v_call: TRBV2; j_call: TRBJ2-5; cdr3_aa: CASSDEGGRGETQYF
v_call: TRBV5-1; j_call: TRBJ1-5; cdr3_aa: CASSLGSGSGQPQHF
v_call: TRBV6-1; j_call: TRBJ2-7; cdr3_aa: CASSATGSLIYEQYF
v_call: TRBV7-2; j_call: TRBJ1-2; cdr3_aa: CASSLAGTGQDGYTF
v_call: TRBV6-2/TRBV6-3; j_call: TRBJ2-1; cdr3_aa: CASAGGSSYNEQFF
v_call: TRBV2; j_call: TRBJ1-3; cdr3_aa: CASSGTGGNTIYF
v_call: TRBV18; j_call: TRBJ2-5; cdr3_aa: CASSPPAGSGETQYF
v_call: TRBV6-5; j_call: TRBJ1-2; cdr3_aa: CASSPTLGEPRYGYTF
v_call: TRBV18; j_call: TRBJ1-5; cdr3_aa: CASSPGENQPQHF
v_call: TRBV28; j_call: TRBJ2-7; cdr3_aa: CASSLDSSYEQYF
v_call: TRBV28; j_call: TRBJ2-7; cdr3_aa: CASSGDRDPYEQYF
v_call: TRBV9; j_call: TRBJ1-6; cdr3_aa: CASSGGGGRIDSPLHF
v_call: TRBV5-1; j_call: TRBJ1-5; cdr3_aa: CASSSQGPQPQHF
v_call: TRBV5-4; j_call: TRBJ2-2; cdr3_aa: CASSLSRANTGGLFF
v_call: TRBV12-3/TRBV12-4; j_call: TRBJ2-7; cdr3_aa: CASSETSGSYEQYF
v_call: TRBV28; j_call: TRBJ1-2; cdr3_aa: CASSSPDRGGYGYTF
v_call: TRBV28; j_call: TRBJ2-7; cdr3_aa: CASSMVAGGSYEQYF
v_call: TRBV20-1; j_call: TRBJ1-5; cdr3_aa: CSARTDPRPNQPQHF
v_call: TRBV6-2/TRBV6-3; j_call: TRBJ2-7; cdr3_aa: CASCTGQGAGEQYF
v_call: TRBV3-1; j_call: TRBJ1-1; cdr3_aa: CASSQDLRSKAFF
v_call: TRBV19; j_call: TRBJ1-2; cdr3_aa: CASTPGEGYTF
v_call: TRBV9; j_call: TRBJ2-7; cdr3_aa: CASSVGSGVAYEQYF
v_call: TRBV30; j_call: TRBJ1-2; cdr3_aa: CAWKVGRAYGYTF
v_call: TRBV27; j_call: TRBJ2-5; cdr3_aa: CASSLFQGHRETQYF
v_call: TRBV11-1; j_call: TRBJ1-1; cdr3_aa: CASSLAGGGTNTEAFF